The 11 T cell receptor beta chains presented below share a single source sample, sequenced in a study of blood T cells in healthy people across ages. A second about 7 to 12 cycle PCR used barcoded and J-beta primers. TCRdb re-derived calls from the 5' RACE reads in MiXCR, one entry per CDR3 protein. The sample consists of hundreds of thousands of distinct CDR3 sequences, over 45% of them appearing once. Sequenced input: blood. Source of these receptors: a man aged 30-40 years in good health.

The V call is TRBV6-2 or TRBV6-3, the J call TRBJ1-5; TRBD1 agrees at 9 bases. Trimming removed 6 bases from V and 7 bases from J; junction bases left unmatched: 10. The V gene's germline CDR1 is MNHEY and CDR2 SVGEGT. The CDR3 is made up of 15 amino acids. CDR3 protein: CASSLDRGGPQPQHF. CDR3 nucleotides: TGTGCCAGCAGCCTGGACAGGGGAGGCCCACAGCCCCAGCATTTT.

The CDR3 DNA is TGTGCCTGGAGTGAGGCTGGCGAGCAGTACTTC. Translating gives CAWSEAGEQYF. The chain uses TRBV30 and TRBJ2-7; no clear D gene. V was pared by 1 base and J by 6 bases, with 7 bases between. The CDR3 sequence is 11 residues long. Per the germline V gene, CDR1 is GTSNPN and CDR2 is SVGIG (reference sequence).

The chain combines TRBV9 with TRBJ2-7; D remains unclear. This CDR3 is 13 amino acids long. Trimming removed 0 bases from V and 6 bases from J, with 10 bases in between. Germline assignment: CDR1 SGDLS and CDR2 YYNGEE. CDR3: CASSVEVKAEQYF. In DNA form, the CDR3 reads TGTGCCAGCAGCGTAGAGGTAAAGGCCGAGCAGTACTTC.

The sample holds one count of this clonotype. The chain employs TRBV20-1 and TRBJ1-5; perhaps TRBD1 as D (6 bases). CDR1 DFQATT and CDR2 SNEGSKA come from the germline V gene (reference sequence). The V and J ends lost 6 bases and 3 bases respectively, with 15 bases between them. CDR3 length: 14 amino acids. The DNA of the CDR3 is TGCAGTGCCACCTCGAGGGGGATCAATCAGCCCCAGCATTTT. This gives the protein CSATSRGINQPQHF.

The V call is TRBV5-6, the J call TRBJ2-1; 9 bases map to TRBD2. The CDR3 covers 17 residues. Germline V gene data show CDR1 as SGHDT and CDR2 as YYEEEE. J gave up 2 bases and V 6 bases, and 12 bases lay outside the gene matches. In DNA, the CDR3 is TGTGCCAGCAATCCCGTAGCGGGAGAGGGGCCCTACAATGAGCAGTTCTTC. Protein sequence: CASNPVAGEGPYNEQFF.

As to this clonotype: This may be a read error, as it is one base from a much larger clone. The J gene is TRBJ2-6, the V gene TRBV6-5; D not resolved. CDR1 is MNHEY, CDR2 SVGAGI, per germline. V shed 5 bases and J shed 2 bases, with 4 bases lying between them. CDR3 length: 13 residues. The CDR3 sequence is CASSHPGANVLTF. In nucleotides, the CDR3 is TGTGCCAGCAGTCATCCTGGGGCCAACGTCCTGACTTTC.

As regards this clonotype: It is likely a read error, because the conserved phenylalanine at the end of the CDR3 is missing. The gene calls are TRBV27 and TRBJ2-5, with D perhaps matching TRBD2 (5 bases). CDR3 size: 13 residues. The V end was cut by 2 bases, the J end by 5 bases, with 9 bases between. Per germline, CDR1 MNHEY and CDR2 SMNVEV (reference sequence). The CDR3 DNA sequence: TGTGCCAGCAGTTTAAATGGGGAGGAGACCCAGTACCTC. This sequence encodes CASSLNGEETQYL.

The gene calls are TRBV7-2 and TRBJ1-2, with D possibly matching TRBD1 (6 bases). The germline CDR1 and CDR2 sequences are SGHTA and FQGNSA. The CDR3 is 16 residues long. V lost 5 bases and J 2 bases, leaving 18 bases between the germline ends. The CDR3 loop reads CASSPTIQQGNYGYTF. The CDR3 bases are TGTGCCAGCAGCCCCACGATCCAGCAGGGGAACTATGGCTACACCTTC.

The chain combines TRBV20-1 with TRBJ2-7; the D gene is possibly TRBD2 (6 bases). The CDR3 is 12 amino acids. Germline-derived CDR1 and CDR2 are DFQATT and SNEGSKA (reference sequence). V was shortened by 4 bases and J by 1 base, with 8 bases between the two germline ends. This chain's CDR3 is CSANRGSYEQYF. CDR3 DNA: TGCAGTGCTAACCGGGGGTCCTACGAGCAGTACTTC.

The count of this clonotype is one. This sequence joins TRBV25-1 and TRBJ2-5; 11 bases align to TRBD2. Germline V gene sequence: CDR1 MGHDK, CDR2 SYGVNS. V shed 0 bases, J shed 3 bases, and the junction held 3 bases outside the gene matches. The CDR3 is 16 amino acids. The CDR3 sequence is CASSEYTGLAEETQYF. The CDR3 region has the DNA TGTGCCAGCAGTGAATACACGGGACTAGCGGAAGAGACCCAGTACTTC.

This clonotype was picked up a small number of times. The V call is TRBV7-6, the J call TRBJ2-6; perhaps TRBD1 as D (6 bases). V gave up 9 bases and J gave up 4 bases, with 13 bases separating them. Germline V gene lookup returns CDR1 SGHVS and CDR2 FNYEAQ. The CDR3 has 14 amino acids. The CDR3 loop is CARNRASGANVLTF. CDR3 nucleotides: TGTGCCAGGAACAGGGCTAGCGGGGCCAACGTCCTGACTTTC.